A single T cell receptor (beta chain) is shown here with its context. The sample comes from a study of T cells in Graves' hyperthyroidism and ophthalmopathy. Amplification targeted TCR beta CDR3 regions from RNA transcripts. HTBI primers drove first-round RT-PCR of the TCR CDR3. TCRdb reanalysed the multiplex PCR reads using MiXCR and keeps one entry per CDR3 protein. The table has about 530,000 distinct CDR3 sequences, 15% to 20% seen once. This receptor was identified in a woman under 30 with Graves' ophthalmopathy. The sequencing sample was made of blood.

The CDR3 bases are TGTGCCAGCAGCGCAACTCAGGGGATGAACACTGAAGCTTTCTTT. Protein product: CASSATQGMNTEAFF. The chain joins TRBV9 to TRBJ1-1; a weak D match, TRBD1 (6 bases). Trimming shortened V by 3 bases and J by 0 bases, and 12 bases separated the two germline ends. The germline CDR1 and CDR2 sequences are SGDLS and YYNGEE. The CDR3 runs 15 residues. The whole variable domain, filled in from reference TRBV9 and TRBJ1-1, reads DSGVTQTPKHLITATGQRVTLRCSPRSGDLSVYWYQQSLDQGLQFLIQYYNGEERAKGNILERFSAQQFPDLHSELNLSSLELGDSALYFCASSATQGMNTEAFFGQGTRLTVV.